Listed below are T cell receptor beta chains from one sample, sequenced in a study of T cell repertoires in cytomegalovirus infection. TCRdb reprocessed the reads via MiXCR and lists one record per CDR3 protein. The profile shows a few hundred thousand distinct CDR3 sequences, 22% of them singletons. The sequencing sample was made of CD8+ T cells from PBMCs. These receptors originate from a human donor in good health (CMV status not recorded). Some clones in this sample may be carry-over from other donors' samples. CDR3s include the opening cysteine and the closing phenylalanine or tryptophan. Clone size is stated in some rows and not others, as once, few, many or a class when expanded.

v_gene: TRBV4-1; abundance: few; j_gene: TRBJ1-4; CDR3aa: CASSQVVTGPELFF
v_gene: TRBV19; abundance: few; j_gene: TRBJ2-7; CDR3aa: CASSMGTGTYEQYF
v_gene: TRBV5-1; abundance: few; j_gene: TRBJ1-1; CDR3aa: CASDTRTGGGEAFF
v_gene: TRBV14; abundance: -; j_gene: TRBJ2-1; CDR3aa: CVSSQDKLALASYNEQFF
v_gene: TRBV7-9; abundance: few; j_gene: TRBJ2-6; CDR3aa: CASSADRPRRGANVLTF
v_gene: TRBV6-5; abundance: -; j_gene: TRBJ2-3; CDR3aa: CASSYSEWSTDTQYF
v_gene: TRBV24-1; abundance: -; j_gene: TRBJ1-5; CDR3aa: CATSDGQSNQPQHF
v_gene: TRBV7-6; abundance: few; j_gene: TRBJ2-3; CDR3aa: CASSQQNTDTQYF
v_gene: TRBV7-2; abundance: few; j_gene: TRBJ2-3; CDR3aa: CASSGLAGATDTQYF
v_gene: TRBV2; abundance: -; j_gene: TRBJ1-1; CDR3aa: CVTGRWITEAFF
v_gene: TRBV13; abundance: few; j_gene: TRBJ1-1; CDR3aa: CASSLGSDRGGEAFF
v_gene: TRBV2; abundance: -; j_gene: TRBJ2-7; CDR3aa: CASGVGGATYEQYF
v_gene: TRBV9; abundance: -; j_gene: TRBJ2-3; CDR3aa: CASSDDRQATDTQYF
v_gene: TRBV28; abundance: few; j_gene: TRBJ2-3; CDR3aa: CASSSRGRGRTDTQYF
v_gene: TRBV12-3/TRBV12-4; abundance: -; j_gene: TRBJ1-1; CDR3aa: CASRFSPGTAKNTEAFF
v_gene: TRBV29-1; abundance: once; j_gene: TRBJ2-3; CDR3aa: CSVEFWQGADTQYF
v_gene: TRBV6-4; abundance: -; j_gene: TRBJ2-1; CDR3aa: CASSALAGGNEQFF
v_gene: TRBV6-1; abundance: -; j_gene: TRBJ2-4; CDR3aa: CASNESPPRENIQYF
v_gene: TRBV7-9; abundance: few; j_gene: TRBJ2-1; CDR3aa: CASSLASGGRTPYSYNEQFF
v_gene: TRBV20-1; abundance: -; j_gene: TRBJ2-3; CDR3aa: CSARKEGMGTDTQYF
v_gene: TRBV14; abundance: few; j_gene: TRBJ1-6; CDR3aa: CASSIGQGYVSPLHF
v_gene: TRBV12-3/TRBV12-4; abundance: many; j_gene: TRBJ1-1; CDR3aa: CASSLGRGLQAFF
v_gene: TRBV12-3/TRBV12-4; abundance: many; j_gene: TRBJ1-5; CDR3aa: CASSLNRGIVQPQHF